This T cell receptor (beta chain) was identified in a study of T cells in Graves' hyperthyroidism and ophthalmopathy. The investigators amplified TCR beta CDR3 regions from RNA transcripts. Carried out on the TCR CDR3, a first-round RT-PCR used the HTBI primer set. TCRdb analysed the multiplex PCR reads with MiXCR anew, one entry per CDR3 protein. Of about 320,000 distinct CDR3 sequences in the sample, around a sixth were seen once. This CDR3 is built from 13 residues. Germline V gene data show CDR1 as KGHSH and CDR2 as LQKENI. The V end lost 3 bases, the J end lost 8 bases, and 8 bases lay between the germline ends. The sample holds many counts of this clonotype.

The sequence was obtained from a man aged 25 to 40 with Graves' hyperthyroidism. This chain joins TRBV18 and TRBJ1-6; the D is unclear. Sequenced: blood. DNA of the CDR3: TGTGCCAGCTCACCGAACAGCGATTCACCCCTCCACTTT. Amino acid sequence: CASSPNSDSPLHF.